This note documents a single T cell receptor (beta chain) sequence. Its antigen is currently unknown. This sample was taken from a study of blood T cells in healthy people across ages. With a J-beta primer mix and a sample-barcoded 5' primer, a second PCR ran about 7 to 11 cycles. TCRdb passed the 5' RACE reads through MiXCR, listing each CDR3 protein once. The table includes 1.5 million to 2 million distinct CDR3 sequences, around 50% detected once. Healthy individuals of Caucasian origin from Russia, aged roughly 6 to 90, served as donors. Each donor gave roughly 9.2 milliliters of peripheral blood. Samples had at least 7 million PBMCs isolated from them. Study conclusions and caveats: Roughly linear age-related decline in beta diversity appeared, significant by age 40.

The V end lost 5 bases, the J end lost 5 bases, and 15 bases lay between the germline ends. The length of the CDR3 is 14 residues. CDR1 is MGHRA and CDR2 is YSYEKL in the germline V gene. The receptor's source is a woman in her thirties or forties in good health. The chain employs TRBV4-1 and TRBJ1-1; D is unclear. The sequenced sample consisted of blood. The CDR3 region is CASSSPGRPTEAFF. The CDR3 DNA is TGCGCCAGCAGCTCACCCGGGAGGCCAACTGAAGCTTTCTTT.